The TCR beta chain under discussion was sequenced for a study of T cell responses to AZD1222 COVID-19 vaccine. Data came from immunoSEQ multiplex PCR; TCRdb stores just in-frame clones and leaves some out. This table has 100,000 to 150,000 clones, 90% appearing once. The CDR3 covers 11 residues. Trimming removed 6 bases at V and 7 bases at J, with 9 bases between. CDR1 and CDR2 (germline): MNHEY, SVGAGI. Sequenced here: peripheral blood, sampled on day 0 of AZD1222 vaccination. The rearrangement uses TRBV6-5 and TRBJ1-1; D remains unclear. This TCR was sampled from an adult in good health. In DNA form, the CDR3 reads TGTGCCAGCAGAACCAAGGGTGAAGCTTTCTTT. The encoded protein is CASRTKGEAFF.